This T cell receptor beta chain was sequenced for a study of PD-1 blockade in mismatch repair-deficient tumors. Background on the study: Enrolled about 2012-2016, patients had progressing, pretreated mismatch repair-deficient cancers of approximately 13 types.

Study outcomes and limitations: After pembrolizumab, tumor-resident clones rose rapidly, then generally contracted before radiologic responses.

With 8 bases removed from V and 0 bases from J, the gap between germline ends came to 15 bases. The CDR3 is made up of 15 amino acids. Looked up from germline, CDR1 is SNHLY and CDR2 is FYNNEI. Clones were read by immunoSEQ multiplex PCR, and TCRdb kept only the in-frame ones, dropping some. Among approximately 51,000 clones listed, 81% were seen once. A word on this clone: The antigen remains unidentified.

The clonotype was recovered from an adult with mismatch repair-deficient cancer. The genes are TRBV2 and TRBJ2-3; D unresolved. Specimen: peripheral blood, collected about 4.5 months after starting pembrolizumab. The DNA for the CDR3 is TGTGCCAGCTGGTGGCAGCCCTCTAGCACAGATACGCAGTATTTT. It encodes CASWWQPSSTDTQYF.